Below, one T cell receptor (beta chain) is given with its context. Its antigen is still unknown. The same CDR3 arises from other DNA sequences in this sample as well. Purity exceeded 98% in all sorted populations. All of the isolated RNA was reverse transcribed, so expressed TCRB transcripts were sequenced. Method: immunoSEQ multiplex PCR; TCRdb's copy keeps in-frame clones and lacks some. The sample has roughly 260,000 clones, about a tenth seen once; the top ten hold approximately 0.017%. Germline V gene sequence: CDR1 KGHSH, CDR2 LQKENI. The V and J ends lost 2 bases and 8 bases respectively, with 7 bases between them. CDR3 length: 13 residues. This entry belongs to a study of beta chain features in type 1 diabetes. The overall study: Cell yields, gender and age were similar in healthy donors and patients. Summed over all samples, the examined sorted cells came to 85 million to 140 million.

Study results and limitations: Shorter TCRB CDR3s, moderately but significantly so, were found in Type 1 diabetes patients in all four CD4+ subsets.

Specimen: naive CD4+ T cells from blood. The sequence came from a man under 40 with type 1 diabetes. This chain uses TRBV18 with TRBJ1-6; possible D gene TRBD1, 6 bases. Here the CDR3 reads CASSPSGDSPLHF. CDR3 sequence (DNA): TGTGCCAGCTCACCATCAGGGGATTCACCCCTCCACTTT.